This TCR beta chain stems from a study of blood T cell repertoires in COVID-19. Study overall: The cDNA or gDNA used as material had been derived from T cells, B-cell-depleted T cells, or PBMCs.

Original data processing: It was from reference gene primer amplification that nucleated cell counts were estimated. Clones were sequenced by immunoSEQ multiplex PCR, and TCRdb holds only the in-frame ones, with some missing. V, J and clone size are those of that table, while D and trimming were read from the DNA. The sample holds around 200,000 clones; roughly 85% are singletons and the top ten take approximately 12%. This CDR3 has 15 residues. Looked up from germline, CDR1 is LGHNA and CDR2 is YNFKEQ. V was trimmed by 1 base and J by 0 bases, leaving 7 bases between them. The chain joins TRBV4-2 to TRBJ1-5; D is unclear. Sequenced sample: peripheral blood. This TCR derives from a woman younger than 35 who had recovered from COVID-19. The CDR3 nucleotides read TGTGCCAGCAGCCAAGGGGAGTATAGCAATCAGCCCCAGCATTTT. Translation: CASSQGEYSNQPQHF.